This record concerns one T cell receptor beta chain sequence. The antigen remains undetermined. Germline CDR1 is SEHNR and CDR2 is FQNEAQ (reference sequence). V was clipped by 6 bases and J by 6 bases, with 11 bases between them. The CDR3 consists of 13 residues. The data belong to a study of cytomegalovirus exposure and HLA in healthy donors. Study-level background: Early released data had around 79 million unique TCRs, all coming from HLA-typed donors.

Study findings and constraints: CMV serostatus was the sole immune exposure information available. Later work found most CMV-associated TCR beta chains apparently HLA-restricted. Rare sequences made up most TCRs, while some public TCRs were found in many donors.

The PCR contained 60 Vbeta and 13 Jbeta primers. The protocol was immunoSEQ multiplex PCR, while the TCRdb copy is restricted to in-frame clones and leaves out a portion. Counted here are approximately 70,000 clones, 65% to 70% occurring once; the ten biggest clones make up 12% to 15%. Sequenced input: PBMCs. The receptor comes from a male donor in good health and CMV-seropositive. The J gene is TRBJ2-2, the V gene TRBV7-9; maybe TRBD1 (7 bases). This CDR3 reads CASREGTAGELFF. DNA for the CDR3: TGTGCCAGCAGGGAGGGGACAGCCGGGGAGCTGTTTTTT.